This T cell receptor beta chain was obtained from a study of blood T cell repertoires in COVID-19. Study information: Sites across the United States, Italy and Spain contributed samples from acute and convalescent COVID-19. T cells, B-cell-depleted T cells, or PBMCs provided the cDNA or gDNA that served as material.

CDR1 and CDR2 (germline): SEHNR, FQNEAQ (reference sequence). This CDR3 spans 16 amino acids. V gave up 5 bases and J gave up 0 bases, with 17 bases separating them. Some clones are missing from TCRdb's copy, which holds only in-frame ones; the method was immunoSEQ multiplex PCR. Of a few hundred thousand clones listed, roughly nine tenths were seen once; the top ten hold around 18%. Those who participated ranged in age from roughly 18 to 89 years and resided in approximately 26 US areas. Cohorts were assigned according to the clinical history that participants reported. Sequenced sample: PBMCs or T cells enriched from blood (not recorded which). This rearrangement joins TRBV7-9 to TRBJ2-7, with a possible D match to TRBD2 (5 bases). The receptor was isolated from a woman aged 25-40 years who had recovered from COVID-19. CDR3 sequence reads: CASSPQTNLLSYEQYF. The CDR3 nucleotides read TGTGCCAGCAGCCCACAGACTAACTTACTCTCCTACGAGCAGTACTTC.